The clone carrying this T cell receptor (beta chain) showed up many times. V was pared by 4 bases and J by 5 bases, with 16 bases between. CDR1 and CDR2 from the germline V gene are SEHNR and FQNEAQ (reference sequence). This CDR3 comprises 15 residues. The entry originates in a study of CD8 T cells in ankylosing spondylitis. TCRdb used MiXCR to reprocess the 5' RACE reads, holding one entry per CDR3 protein. The sample lists 150,000 to 200,000 distinct CDR3 sequences, approximately 10% occurring once. V is TRBV7-9 and J is TRBJ2-3; TRBD1 is a possible D gene (5 bases). The sequenced sample consisted of blood, either unsorted or a sorted T cell fraction (not recorded which). The receptor was isolated from a male donor with ankylosing spondylitis or in good health (not recorded which). CDR3 amino acids: CASSWVGPPEDTQYF. The CDR3 DNA reads as TGTGCCAGCAGCTGGGTGGGGCCGCCGGAAGATACGCAGTATTTT.